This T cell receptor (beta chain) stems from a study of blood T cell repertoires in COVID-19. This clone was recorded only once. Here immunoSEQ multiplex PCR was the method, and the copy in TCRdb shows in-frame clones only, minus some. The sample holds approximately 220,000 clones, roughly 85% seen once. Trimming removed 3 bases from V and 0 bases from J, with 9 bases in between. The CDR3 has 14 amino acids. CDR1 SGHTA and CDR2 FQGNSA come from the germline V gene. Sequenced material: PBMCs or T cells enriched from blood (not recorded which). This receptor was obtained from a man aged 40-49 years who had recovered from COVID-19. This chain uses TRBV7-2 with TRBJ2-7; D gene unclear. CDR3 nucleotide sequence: TGTGCCAGCAGCTTTGAGACTCCCTCCTACGAGCAGTACTTC. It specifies CASSFETPSYEQYF.